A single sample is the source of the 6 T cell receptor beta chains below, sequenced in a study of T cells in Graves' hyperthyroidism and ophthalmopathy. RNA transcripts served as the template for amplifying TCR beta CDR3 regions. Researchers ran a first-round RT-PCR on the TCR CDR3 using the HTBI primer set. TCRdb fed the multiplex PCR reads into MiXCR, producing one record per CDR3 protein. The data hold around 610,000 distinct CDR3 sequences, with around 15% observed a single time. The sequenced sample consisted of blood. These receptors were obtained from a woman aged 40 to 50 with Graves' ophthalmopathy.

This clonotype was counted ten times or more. The CDR3 nucleotides are TGTGCCAGCACCCACGGTACAGATGGCTACACCTTC. Its protein is CASTHGTDGYTF. The chain couples TRBV6-1 to TRBJ1-2; no clear D gene. CDR1 MNHNS and CDR2 SASEGT come from the germline V gene. There are 12 residues in the CDR3. V was pared by 7 bases and J by 6 bases, with 12 bases between.

The CDR3 loop reads CASMTEARGLAEAFF. In DNA, the CDR3 is TGTGCCAGCATGACAGAAGCGAGGGGGCTGGCTGAAGCTTTCTTT. This chain connects TRBV7-9 to TRBJ1-1, with 7 bases matching TRBD1. With 7 bases clipped from V and 6 bases from J, the junction kept 14 bases outside the gene matches. The germline V gene has CDR1 SEHNR and CDR2 FQNEAQ (reference sequence). CDR3 size: 15 residues.

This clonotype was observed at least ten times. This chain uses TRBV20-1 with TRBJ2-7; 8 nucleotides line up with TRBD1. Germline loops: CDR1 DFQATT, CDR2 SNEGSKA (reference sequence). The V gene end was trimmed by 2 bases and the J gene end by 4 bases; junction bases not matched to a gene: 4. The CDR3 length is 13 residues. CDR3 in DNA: TGCAGTGCTAGACGACGGACAGGGTACGAGCAGTACTTC. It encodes CSARRRTGYEQYF.

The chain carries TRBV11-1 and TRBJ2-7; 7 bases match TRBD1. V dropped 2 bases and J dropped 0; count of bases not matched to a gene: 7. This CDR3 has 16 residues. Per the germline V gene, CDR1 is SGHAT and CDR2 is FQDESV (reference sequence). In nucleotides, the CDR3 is TGTGCCAGCAGCTTAATCGGGACAGAACACTCCTACGAGCAGTACTTC. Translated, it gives CASSLIGTEHSYEQYF.

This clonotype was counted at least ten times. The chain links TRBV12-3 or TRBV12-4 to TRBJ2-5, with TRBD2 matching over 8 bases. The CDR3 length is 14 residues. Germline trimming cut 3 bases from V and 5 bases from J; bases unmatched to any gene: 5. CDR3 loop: CASSLGTRWETQYF. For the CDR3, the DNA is TGTGCCAGCAGTTTGGGGACTAGATGGGAGACCCAGTACTTC.

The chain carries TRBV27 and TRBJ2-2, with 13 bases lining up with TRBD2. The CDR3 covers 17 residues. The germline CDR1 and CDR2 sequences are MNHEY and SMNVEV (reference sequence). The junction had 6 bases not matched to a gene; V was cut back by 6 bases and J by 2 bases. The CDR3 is CASSQGLAGHNTGELFF. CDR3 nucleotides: TGTGCCAGCAGCCAGGGACTAGCGGGACATAACACCGGGGAGCTGTTTTTT.